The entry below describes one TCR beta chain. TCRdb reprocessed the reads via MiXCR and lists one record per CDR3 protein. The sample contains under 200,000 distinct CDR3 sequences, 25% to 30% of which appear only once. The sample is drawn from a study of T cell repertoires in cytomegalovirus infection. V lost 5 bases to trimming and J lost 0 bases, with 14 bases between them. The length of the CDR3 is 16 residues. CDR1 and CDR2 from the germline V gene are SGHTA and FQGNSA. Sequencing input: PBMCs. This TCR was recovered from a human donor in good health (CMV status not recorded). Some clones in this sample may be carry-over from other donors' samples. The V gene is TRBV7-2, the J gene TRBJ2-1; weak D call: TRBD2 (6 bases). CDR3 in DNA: TGTGCCAGCAGCCTTGCGGGGAACCCCTCCTACAATGAGCAGTTCTTC. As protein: CASSLAGNPSYNEQFF.